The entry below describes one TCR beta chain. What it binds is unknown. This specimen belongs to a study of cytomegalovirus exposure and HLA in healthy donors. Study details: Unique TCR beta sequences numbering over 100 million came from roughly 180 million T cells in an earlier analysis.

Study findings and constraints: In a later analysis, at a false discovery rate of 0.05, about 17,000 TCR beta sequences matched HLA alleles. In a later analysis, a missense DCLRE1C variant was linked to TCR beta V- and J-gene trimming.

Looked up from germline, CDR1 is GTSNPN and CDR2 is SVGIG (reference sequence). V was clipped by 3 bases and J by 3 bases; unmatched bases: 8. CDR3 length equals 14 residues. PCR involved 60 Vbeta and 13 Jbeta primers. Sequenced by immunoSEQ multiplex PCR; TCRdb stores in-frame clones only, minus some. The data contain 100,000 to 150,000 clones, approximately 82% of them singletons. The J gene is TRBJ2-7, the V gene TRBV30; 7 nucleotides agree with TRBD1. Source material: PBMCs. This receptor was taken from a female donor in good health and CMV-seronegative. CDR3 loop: CAWSATGVGYEQYF. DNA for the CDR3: TGTGCCTGGAGCGCTACAGGGGTTGGCTACGAGCAGTACTTC.